Presented here are 30 T cell receptor beta chains from one specimen sequenced in a study of breast tumors, draining lymph nodes, adjacent tissues. Using its own MiXCR run on the multiplex PCR reads, TCRdb lists one record per CDR3 protein. The table includes under 250,000 distinct CDR3 sequences, approximately 31% detected once. Axillary draining lymph nodes of breast cancer patients supplied the node samples. Material for sequencing was axillary lymph node tissue. The source of these receptors is a female donor with breast cancer. Some clones in this sample may be carry-over from other donors' samples.

This clonotype was counted many times. The genes are TRBV19 and TRBJ2-2; weak D call: TRBD1 (6 bases). From germline, CDR1 is LNHDA and CDR2 SQIVND (reference sequence). V dropped 4 bases and J dropped 1 base, with 10 bases sitting between them. CDR3 length: 15 residues. CDR3: CASSKSQGNTGELFF. The CDR3 DNA is TGTGCCAGTAGTAAGTCACAGGGGAACACCGGGGAGCTGTTTTTT.

This clonotype was found once. Sequence at one end of the junction differs from germline and may be a read error. The rearrangement uses TRBV2 and TRBJ2-7; 8 bases line up with TRBD2. CDR1 and CDR2 from the germline V gene are SNHLY and FYNNEI. The length of the CDR3 is 13 residues. In nucleotides, the CDR3 is TGTGCCAGCGGATCGACTAGCGACTACGGGCAGCACTTC. Translation: CASGSTSDYGQHF.

This chain connects TRBV20-1 to TRBJ1-1; no reliable D call. Trimming cost V 0 bases and J 0 bases, with 14 bases left between them. CDR3 length: 16 residues. CDR1 and CDR2 from the germline V gene are DFQATT and SNEGSKA (reference sequence). The CDR3 DNA sequence: TGCAGTGCTAGAGATCGGCGGGCCCTTATGAACACTGAAGCTTTCTTT. Translating it yields CSARDRRALMNTEAFF.

This clonotype showed up many times. CDR3: CATSRERQKNTGELFF. In DNA, the CDR3 is TGTGCCACCAGCAGAGAAAGACAGAAGAACACCGGGGAGCTGTTTTTT. The chain carries TRBV15 and TRBJ2-2; the D gene is possibly TRBD1 (5 bases). The CDR3 covers 16 residues. Trimming took off 0 bases at V and 1 base at J, with 9 bases between the two ends. Germline values: CDR1 LNHNV, CDR2 YYDKDF (reference sequence). Combining the CDR3 with reference TRBV15 and TRBJ2-2 gives the whole variable domain DAMVIQNPRYQVTQFGKPVTLSCSQTLNHNVMYWYQQKSSQAPKLLFHYYDKDFNNEADTPDNFQSRRPNTSFCFLDIRSPGLGDTAMYLCATSRERQKNTGELFFGEGSRLTVL.

This clonotype was seen a handful of times. V is TRBV6-1 and J is TRBJ2-7, with D possibly being TRBD2 (5 bases). The germline CDR1 and CDR2 sequences are MNHNS and SASEGT. The ends were cut back, 6 bases at V and 2 bases at J, with 14 bases in the middle. The CDR3 spans 14 residues. The CDR3 region has the DNA TGTGCCAGCAGACGCTTTAGCGAAACCTACGAGCAGTACTTC. It translates to CASRRFSETYEQYF.

The J gene is TRBJ2-5, the V gene TRBV4-1; 7 bases fit TRBD2. Germline V gene lookup returns CDR1 MGHRA and CDR2 YSYEKL. V trimming: 1 base; J trimming: 5 bases; junction bases outside the gene matches: 4. CDR3 length equals 14 residues. CDR3 bases: TGCGCCAGCAGCCAAGTTTCCGGGAGGGAGACCCAGTACTTC. It is translated as CASSQVSGRETQYF.

In this sample, this clonotype turned up many times. The chain employs TRBV9 and TRBJ2-7, with D perhaps matching TRBD1 or TRBD2 (6 bases each). CDR3 length: 14 residues. V was clipped by 3 bases and J by 6 bases, with 16 bases between them. Germline V gene sequence: CDR1 SGDLS, CDR2 YYNGEE. CDR3 DNA sequence: TGTGCCAGCAGCGGGAGCGAGGGGGGCTCCGAGCAGTACTTC. Encoded protein: CASSGSEGGSEQYF.

This clonotype was observed many times. This sequence joins TRBV12-3 or TRBV12-4 and TRBJ2-5, with 9 bases lining up with TRBD1. The CDR3 length is 15 residues. V trimming: 5 bases; J trimming: 3 bases; junction bases outside the gene matches: 7. The CDR3 nucleotides read TGTGCCAGCAGTCGTTCCGGGACAGGGAAAGAGACCCAGTACTTC. It encodes CASSRSGTGKETQYF.

In the case of this clonotype: It may be a read error: a sequence one base away is much more abundant. This chain connects TRBV20-1 to TRBJ1-5, with D possibly TRBD1 on 6 matching bases. This CDR3 region has 11 residues. Trimming left V 6 bases short and J 11 bases short, with 14 bases between. CDR1 and CDR2 from the germline V gene are DFQATT and SNEGSKA (reference sequence). The CDR3 DNA follows: TGCAGTGCGGGCACCCCAGGGGCCCAGCATTTT. This gives the protein CSAGTPGAQHF.

This clonotype has ten or more counts. V is TRBV6-2 or TRBV6-3 and J is TRBJ1-2; D may be TRBD1 (5 bases). V gave up 5 bases and J gave up 7 bases, with 14 bases separating them. The CDR3 loop spans 13 amino acids. Germline V CDR1 and CDR2: MNHEY, SVGEGT. CDR3 protein: CASSPSGRGGYTF. CDR3 in DNA: TGTGCCAGCAGTCCCTCGGGGCGAGGTGGCTACACCTTC.

This clonotype was observed many times. In DNA form, the CDR3 reads TGTGCCAGCTCACAGGGGGCAGGCGAGCAGTACTTC. Translated: CASSQGAGEQYF. This chain uses TRBV18 with TRBJ2-7; 7 bases line up with TRBD1. With 4 bases clipped from V and 6 bases from J, the junction kept 3 bases outside the gene matches. Germline CDR1 KGHSH, CDR2 LQKENI. The CDR3 sequence is 12 residues long.

This clonotype was observed at least ten times. The rearrangement joins TRBV7-2 to TRBJ2-1; D ambiguous. Trimming took off 4 bases at V and 5 bases at J, with 9 bases between the two ends. Germline assignment: CDR1 SGHTA and CDR2 FQGNSA. The CDR3 sequence is 13 residues long. DNA for the CDR3: TGTGCCAGCAGCTCTTATACCAACAATGAGCAGTTCTTC. Amino acid sequence: CASSSYTNNEQFF.

This clonotype has at least ten counts. The chain uses TRBV7-9 and TRBJ2-7, with 7 bases that match TRBD2. The CDR3 contains 13 residues. With V trimmed by 6 bases and J by 1 base, 3 bases remained unmatched. Germline V gene lookup returns CDR1 SEHNR and CDR2 FQNEAQ (reference sequence). The CDR3 protein is CASRGGSSYEQYF. CDR3 in DNA: TGTGCCAGCAGGGGCGGGAGTTCCTACGAGCAGTACTTC.

This rearrangement joins TRBV7-2 to TRBJ2-2; 10 positions match TRBD2. CDR1 is SGHTA, CDR2 FQGNSA, per germline. The CDR3 loop spans 15 amino acids. The J segment lost 4 bases and the V segment lost 4 bases, leaving 3 bases of the junction unmatched. CDR3 region: CASSSSGGGTGELFF. The CDR3 region has the DNA TGTGCCAGCAGCTCTAGCGGGGGCGGCACCGGGGAGCTGTTTTTT.

This clonotype was detected ten times or more. The V gene is TRBV20-1, the J gene TRBJ1-2; D remains ambiguous. Between the trimmed V and J ends, which lost 6 bases and 8 bases, there was a span of 16 bases. CDR3 size: 12 residues. The germline V gene has CDR1 DFQATT and CDR2 SNEGSKA (reference sequence). The CDR3 spells CSAPREGKGYTF. Written as DNA, the CDR3 is TGCAGTGCCCCCCGGGAGGGTAAGGGCTACACCTTC.

The chain carries TRBV6-1 and TRBJ1-5; 7 nucleotides line up with TRBD1. The CDR3 length is 15 residues. Germline V gene sequence: CDR1 MNHNS, CDR2 SASEGT. After removal of 6 bases from V and 7 bases from J, the junction contained 12 bases not matched to a gene. DNA for the CDR3: TGTGCCAGCAGCCACCGGGGACAGTTAGGCCAGCCCCAGCATTTT. It specifies CASSHRGQLGQPQHF.

In this sample, this clonotype turned up many times. The chain uses TRBV11-3 and TRBJ2-7; D is tentatively TRBD1 or TRBD2 (6 bases each). The V and J ends lost 1 base and 5 bases respectively, with 24 bases between them. This CDR3 contains 18 residues. CDR1 SGHNT and CDR2 YENEEA come from the germline V gene. The CDR3 DNA is TGTGCCAGCAGCTTAGGACGTGTTTTGGGGCAGGGGAGGAACGAGCAGTACTTC. This codes for CASSLGRVLGQGRNEQYF.

For the CDR3, the DNA is TGTGCCTGGATTCAACCGGGACCGTTAAGAGAAAAACTGTTTTTT. It is translated as CAWIQPGPLREKLFF. The chain joins TRBV30 to TRBJ1-4; TRBD1 is a possible D gene (5 bases). The CDR3 consists of 15 residues. The V end was cut by 4 bases, the J end by 8 bases, with 20 bases between. Germline values: CDR1 GTSNPN, CDR2 SVGIG (reference sequence).

This clonotype appeared a single time. One junction end does not reproduce the germline sequence, and a read error may be involved. This chain uses TRBV18 with TRBJ1-5; D remains ambiguous. The CDR3 contains 17 residues. The germline CDR1 and CDR2 sequences are KGHSH and LQKENI. The chain's CDR3 is CAGSPLRTVNGNQPQHF. The DNA for the CDR3 is TGTGCCGGCTCACCACTAAGGACGGTGAACGGCAATCAGCCCCAGCATTTT.

This clonotype was picked up a small number of times. The CDR3 region is CASSQDLTPVNSYNEQFF. CDR3 coding DNA: TGCGCCAGCAGCCAAGATTTGACCCCGGTGAACTCCTACAATGAGCAGTTCTTC. This sequence joins TRBV4-3 and TRBJ2-1; D gene unclear. V was shortened by 0 bases and J by 0 bases, with 15 bases between the two germline ends. Germline CDR1 and CDR2: LGHNA and YSLEER. The CDR3 runs 18 residues.

This clonotype was detected many times. The chain carries TRBV6-5 and TRBJ2-3; a possible D gene is TRBD2 (5 bases). The germline CDR1 and CDR2 sequences are MNHEY and SVGAGI. CDR3 length equals 14 residues. Trimming removed 0 bases at V and 5 bases at J, with 9 bases between. In DNA, the CDR3 is TGTGCCAGCAGTTACTCCCGACTAAAAGATACGCAGTATTTT. Encoded protein: CASSYSRLKDTQYF.

This clonotype was seen ten or more times. The V and J genes are TRBV11-2 and TRBJ2-2, with 8 bases aligning to TRBD2. The CDR3 is 17 amino acids. The germline V gene encodes CDR1 SGHAT and CDR2 FQNNGV. V gave up 5 bases and J gave up 2 bases; unmatched junction bases: 10. The CDR3 loop is CASSASGLGLNTGELFF. CDR3 sequence (DNA): TGTGCCAGCAGCGCATCGGGACTAGGCCTAAACACCGGGGAGCTGTTTTTT.

In this sample, this clonotype turned up many times. The V gene is TRBV24-1, the J gene TRBJ1-4; TRBD1 might be the D (6 bases). This CDR3 comprises 17 residues. Trimming left V 6 bases short and J 4 bases short, with 20 bases between. The V gene's germline CDR1 is KGHDR and CDR2 SFDVKD. CDR3 region: CATSSGTSALSNEKLFF. DNA for the CDR3: TGTGCCACCAGTTCCGGGACATCGGCTTTAAGTAATGAAAAACTGTTTTTT.

The table lists this clonotype with many counts. This sequence joins TRBV5-1 and TRBJ2-5; 10 bases agree with TRBD2. The CDR3 has 14 residues. The J segment lost 8 bases and the V segment lost 1 base, leaving 5 bases of the junction unmatched. Germline V CDR1 and CDR2: SGHRS, YFSETQ. The CDR3 is CASSLTSGTNTQYF. For the CDR3, the DNA is TGCGCCAGCAGCTTGACTAGCGGGACAAACACCCAGTACTTC.

The rearrangement joins TRBV7-2 to TRBJ2-5; a weak D match, TRBD2 (6 bases). The CDR3 length is 14 residues. Germline assignment: CDR1 SGHTA and CDR2 FQGNSA. Trimming shortened V by 2 bases and J by 6 bases, and 13 bases separated the two germline ends. CDR3 bases: TGTGCCAGCAGCTTAAATTCGGGGGAGAAGACCCAGTACTTC. Encoded protein: CASSLNSGEKTQYF.

This clonotype showed up just once. V usage is TRBV2 and J usage is TRBJ2-5; TRBD2 might be the D (6 bases). The length of the CDR3 is 15 residues. Trimming pared 6 bases from V and 3 bases from J, leaving 17 bases between. CDR1 is SNHLY, CDR2 FYNNEI, per germline. CDR3 amino acids: CASRADRDSEETQYF. The CDR3 region has the DNA TGTGCCAGCAGAGCTGATCGGGACTCAGAAGAGACCCAGTACTTC.

This clonotype has a count of ten or more. The rearrangement uses TRBV12-3 or TRBV12-4 and TRBJ2-7; the D gene is possibly TRBD2 (6 bases). The CDR3 has 13 amino acids. The V and J ends lost 5 bases and 5 bases respectively, with 13 bases between them. The CDR3 DNA reads TGTGCCAGCAGTCCGGAGGGCCTGCACGAGCAGTACTTC. This gives the protein CASSPEGLHEQYF.

The V and J genes are TRBV29-1 and TRBJ2-2; the D gene is possibly TRBD1 (6 bases). V shed 7 bases and J shed 0 bases, with 12 bases lying between them. The CDR3 has 14 residues. Per the germline V gene, CDR1 is SQVTM and CDR2 is ANQGSEA. This CDR3 reads CSGSGTTNTGELFF. The CDR3 nucleotides read TGCAGCGGCTCCGGGACAACGAACACCGGGGAGCTGTTTTTT.

Points on this clonotype: A much bigger clone sits one base away, suggesting this may be a read error. The chain has TRBV11-2 and TRBJ2-1; 11 bases are shared with TRBD2. Per the germline V gene, CDR1 is SGHAT and CDR2 is FQNNGV. The CDR3 runs to 17 residues. Trimming took 5 bases from V and 9 from J; bases not matched to a gene: 15. The CDR3 loop is CASSPYSLAGEGSEQFF. DNA of the CDR3: TGTGCCAGCAGCCCGTACTCACTAGCGGGAGAAGGCAGTGAGCAGTTCTTC.

This clonotype was picked up many times. The chain joins TRBV13 to TRBJ2-1; 11 bases are a match to TRBD2. Looked up from germline, CDR1 is PRHDT and CDR2 is FYEKMQ (reference sequence). The CDR3 consists of 19 residues. The V segment lost 1 base and the J segment 0 bases; nucleotides outside the gene matches: 8. The CDR3 loop reads CASSLALAGGVSSYNEQFF. The DNA for the CDR3 is TGTGCCAGCAGCTTAGCCCTAGCGGGGGGAGTGAGCTCCTACAATGAGCAGTTCTTC.